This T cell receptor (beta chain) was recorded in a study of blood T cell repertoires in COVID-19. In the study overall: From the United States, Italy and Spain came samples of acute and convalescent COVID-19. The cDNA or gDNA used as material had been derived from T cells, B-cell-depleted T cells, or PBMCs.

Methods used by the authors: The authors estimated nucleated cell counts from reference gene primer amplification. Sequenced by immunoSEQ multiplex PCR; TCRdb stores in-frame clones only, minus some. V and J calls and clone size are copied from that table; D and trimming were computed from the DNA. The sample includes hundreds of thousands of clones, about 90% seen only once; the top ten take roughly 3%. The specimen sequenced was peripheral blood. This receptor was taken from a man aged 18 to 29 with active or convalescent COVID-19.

The CDR3 nucleotides read TGTGCCAGCAGCCGAATCGGGACAGGAGTGGAGATGCATTCACCCCTCCACTTT. It yields the protein CASSRIGTGVEMHSPLHF. The chain joins TRBV4-2 to TRBJ1-6; 8 bases are a match to TRBD1. The length of the CDR3 is 18 residues. After removal of 4 bases from V and 8 bases from J, the junction contained 16 bases not matched to a gene. CDR1 is LGHNA and CDR2 is YNFKEQ in the germline V gene.